Following are 24 T cell receptor beta chains from one sample sequenced in a study of blood T cell repertoires in COVID-19 (dated by TCRdb to 2020 to 2021). The protocol used for the library was the immunoSEQ multiplex PCR assay. TCRdb limited this immuneACCESS table to in-frame rearrangements with V and J called. A share of clones is missing; checked studies link under half to unresolved V genes, and the rest is unexplained. This sample is represented by about 270,000 clones; about four fifths of them were singletons. Less than 4% of the sample rests with the top ten. The specimen was peripheral blood. Receptors were obtained from a woman under 30 with acute or convalescent COVID-19.

This chain joins TRBV30 and TRBJ2-7; TRBD2 matches at 16 bases. The trim removed 2 bases at V and 3 bases at J, leaving 13 bases unmatched. The CDR3 has 19 residues. CDR1 is GTSNPN and CDR2 is SVGIG in the germline V gene (reference sequence). DNA for the CDR3: TGTGCCTGGAGTCCAAAGGGGACTAGCGGGAGGGGATTACTCTACGAGCAGTACTTC. Translation: CAWSPKGTSGRGLLYEQYF.

The V call is TRBV5-4, the J call TRBJ2-7; unclear D gene. Trimming stripped 0 bases from V and 4 bases from J, with 5 bases between. CDR1 and CDR2 from the germline V gene are SGHNT and YYREEE (reference sequence). The CDR3 sequence is 12 residues long. For the CDR3, the DNA is TGTGCCAGCAGCTTGGCAGATTACGAGCAGTACTTC. This codes for CASSLADYEQYF.

The chain joins TRBV27 to TRBJ2-7; 7 bases fit TRBD2. Germline V gene data show CDR1 as MNHEY and CDR2 as SMNVEV (reference sequence). The V and J ends lost 8 bases and 2 bases, in that order; junction bases with no gene match: 12. The length of the CDR3 is 15 residues. CDR3 residues: CASGITGTTTYEQYF. For the CDR3, the DNA is TGTGCCAGCGGAATAACCGGGACTACCACCTACGAGCAGTACTTC.

This rearrangement joins TRBV4-2 to TRBJ1-4, with 8 bases identical to TRBD1. The length of the CDR3 is 17 residues. Trimming took 0 bases from V and 8 from J; bases not matched to a gene: 11. Germline V CDR1 and CDR2: LGHNA, YNFKEQ. As DNA, the CDR3 is TGTGCCAGCAGCCAAGACATGGGTGGCAGGGGGCGAGAAAAACTGTTTTTT. Translation: CASSQDMGGRGREKLFF.

The chain recombines TRBV18 with TRBJ1-5, with D possibly being TRBD1 (6 bases). The CDR3 is 14 amino acids. V was cut by 1 base and J by 7 bases, with 11 bases left in between. CDR1 KGHSH and CDR2 LQKENI come from the germline V gene. CDR3 loop: CASSPLAQGQPQHF. CDR3 DNA: TGTGCCAGCTCACCACTGGCTCAGGGGCAGCCCCAGCATTTT.

This chain connects TRBV25-1 to TRBJ2-1; 10 nucleotides agree with TRBD2. In germline, CDR1 is MGHDK, CDR2 SYGVNS. V shed 4 bases and J 6 bases; nucleotides not matched to a gene: 6. The CDR3 sequence is 15 residues long. As DNA, the CDR3 is TGTGCCAGCAGTGGCGTGCTAGCGGGAGTCAATGAGCAGTTCTTC. The encoded protein is CASSGVLAGVNEQFF.

The J gene is TRBJ2-1, the V gene TRBV10-3, with 7 bases fitting TRBD2. Germline V lookup: CDR1 ENHRY, CDR2 SYGVKD. CDR3 size: 16 residues. V was pared by 6 bases and J by 3 bases, with 11 bases of the junction left unmatched. CDR3 region: CAIRRGYAGVYNEQFF. The CDR3 DNA reads TGTGCCATCAGACGGGGGTACGCGGGAGTCTACAATGAGCAGTTCTTC.

The V call is TRBV4-3, the J call TRBJ2-7, with a possible D match to TRBD2 (6 bases). The V end lost 0 bases, the J end lost 4 bases, and 16 bases lay between the germline ends. Germline V CDR1 and CDR2: LGHNA, YSLEER. This CDR3 spans 16 amino acids. CDR3 protein: CASSQESTGGNYEQYF. CDR3 DNA: TGCGCCAGCAGCCAAGAAAGTACAGGCGGGAATTACGAGCAGTACTTC.

The chain is built from TRBV3-1 (or the pseudogene TRBV3-2) and TRBJ2-7; D is unresolved. Germline CDR1 reads LGHDT; CDR2 reads YNNKEL (reference sequence). The V end was cut by 4 bases, the J end by 0 bases, with 10 bases between. The CDR3 covers 14 residues. This CDR3 is CASSPRYPSYEQYF. The CDR3 DNA is TGTGCCAGCAGCCCTCGCTACCCCTCCTACGAGCAGTACTTC.

This chain connects TRBV28 to TRBJ1-2; tentatively, D is TRBD1 (5 bases). The CDR3 has 17 residues. Germline V gives CDR1 MDHEN, CDR2 SYDVKM. With 3 bases removed from V and 8 bases from J, the gap between germline ends came to 25 bases. This chain's CDR3 is CASSLAGRATGVWGYTF. The CDR3 nucleotides are TGTGCCAGCAGTTTGGCGGGACGGGCAACCGGCGTATGGGGCTACACCTTC.

On this clone: The junction departs from germline at one end; a sequencing error may be responsible. V is TRBV7-7 and J is TRBJ2-1; 10 bases are a match to TRBD2. Germline CDR1 SSHAT, CDR2 FNYEAQ (reference sequence). There are 14 residues in the CDR3. This CDR3 reads CASSTSGLASEQFF. CDR3 DNA: TGTGCTAGCAGCACCTCGGGACTAGCGTCTGAGCAGTTCTTC.

The chain couples TRBV30 to TRBJ2-2; no firm D call. This CDR3 is 12 amino acids long. CDR1 and CDR2 from the germline V gene are GTSNPN and SVGIG (reference sequence). Trimming cost V 0 bases and J 4 bases, with 3 bases left between them. The chain's CDR3 is CAWSVSTGELFF. Here the CDR3 DNA reads TGTGCCTGGAGTGTCTCCACCGGGGAGCTGTTTTTT.

The chain combines TRBV19 with TRBJ2-7; 10 nucleotides line up with TRBD2. CDR1 LNHDA and CDR2 SQIVND come from the germline V gene (reference sequence). The CDR3 extends over 17 amino acids. The ends lost 7 bases at V and 1 base at J; junction bases unmatched: 13. The CDR3 sequence: CASMGLAGVGDSYEQYF. For the CDR3, the DNA is TGTGCCAGTATGGGGCTAGCGGGAGTTGGTGATTCCTACGAGCAGTACTTC.

CDR3 nucleotide sequence: TGTGCCAGCAGAAAGGGACTAGCTGAGTGGCAAGAGACCCAGTACTTC. Translated, it gives CASRKGLAEWQETQYF. The J gene is TRBJ2-5, the V gene TRBV6-6; 9 positions agree with TRBD2. The CDR3 spans 16 residues. After removal of 6 bases from V and 2 bases from J, the junction contained 10 bases not matched to a gene. Germline V gives CDR1 MNHNY, CDR2 SVGAGI (reference sequence).

This chain links TRBV18 with TRBJ2-1, with 10 positions matching TRBD2. This CDR3 has 17 residues. The ends lost 5 bases at V and 4 bases at J; junction bases unmatched: 11. In germline, CDR1 is KGHSH, CDR2 LQKENI. CDR3 in amino acids: CASSSSSGSYLYNEQFF. CDR3 bases: TGTGCCAGCTCATCCTCTAGCGGGAGTTACCTTTACAATGAGCAGTTCTTC.

The rearrangement joins TRBV9 to TRBJ2-1; D may be TRBD2 (7 bases). CDR3 length: 20 amino acids. Germline V gene sequence: CDR1 SGDLS, CDR2 YYNGEE. The V and J ends lost 4 bases and 4 bases respectively, with 30 bases between them. CDR3 protein: CASSFPQGFEGGRGYNEQFF. CDR3 DNA: TGTGCCAGCAGCTTCCCCCAGGGGTTTGAGGGCGGGAGAGGATACAATGAGCAGTTCTTC.

V gene TRBV27 combines with J gene TRBJ1-2, with D tentatively TRBD1 (5 bases). The CDR3 is made up of 14 amino acids. The germline V gene has CDR1 MNHEY and CDR2 SMNVEV (reference sequence). V dropped 5 bases and J dropped 3 bases, with 13 bases sitting between them. This chain's CDR3 is CASSKTTADYGYTF. CDR3 bases: TGTGCCAGCAGTAAAACGACAGCTGACTATGGCTACACCTTC.

The chain uses TRBV30 and TRBJ1-5; 8 nucleotides align to TRBD1. CDR3 length: 13 residues. The V and J ends lost 1 base and 6 bases, in that order; junction bases with no gene match: 2. CDR1 is GTSNPN, CDR2 SVGIG, per germline (reference sequence). The CDR3, as DNA: TGTGCCTGGAGTGGAGGGACAGGTCAGCCCCAGCATTTT. Translation: CAWSGGTGQPQHF.

The chain joins TRBV24-1 to TRBJ1-2; D unclear. V dropped 2 bases and J dropped 4 bases, with 10 bases sitting between them. Germline assignment: CDR1 KGHDR and CDR2 SFDVKD. The CDR3 consists of 14 residues. CDR3 in DNA: TGTGCCACCAGTGATTCGGGAATGGTCTATGGCTACACCTTC. It codes for CATSDSGMVYGYTF.

The chain is built from TRBV9 and TRBJ2-7; 8 positions match TRBD2. J lost 2 bases, V lost 4 bases, and 5 bases had no gene match. The length of the CDR3 is 14 residues. Looked up from germline, CDR1 is SGDLS and CDR2 is YYNGEE. CDR3 bases: TGTGCCAGCAGCCCCCGACTAGCGACCTACGAGCAGTACTTC. Translated: CASSPRLATYEQYF.

In this sample, this clone turned up a few times. This chain uses TRBV7-2 with TRBJ2-1, with 7 nucleotides matching TRBD2. Trimming took 2 bases from V and 8 from J; bases not matched to a gene: 12. This CDR3 is built from 16 residues. In germline, CDR1 is SGHTA, CDR2 FQGNSA. CDR3 in DNA: TGTGCCAGCAGCTTACGTGCGAGTCGGGGGGTAGATGAGCAGTTCTTC. This encodes CASSLRASRGVDEQFF.

The chain is built from TRBV6-5 and TRBJ1-2; the D is unclear. Trimming pared 2 bases from V and 1 base from J, leaving 11 bases between. Looked up from germline, CDR1 is MNHEY and CDR2 is SVGAGI. The CDR3 has 15 residues. CDR3: CASSYGGGINYGYTF. CDR3 sequence (DNA): TGTGCCAGCAGTTACGGCGGTGGTATTAACTATGGCTACACCTTC.

The CDR3: CASSLVSLLAGEAKNIQYF. The CDR3 nucleotides are TGTGCCAGCAGCTTAGTTTCTTTACTAGCGGGAGAAGCCAAAAACATTCAGTACTTC. The chain employs TRBV11-2 and TRBJ2-4; 11 bases fit TRBD2. The CDR3 is 19 residues long. From germline, CDR1 is SGHAT and CDR2 FQNNGV. V lost 1 base to trimming and J lost 0 bases; unmatched junction nucleotides: 8.

The chain carries TRBV27 and TRBJ2-7; maybe TRBD1 (6 bases). V was trimmed by 0 bases and J by 1 base, leaving 10 bases between them. The CDR3 runs to 15 residues. Germline V CDR1 and CDR2: MNHEY, SMNVEV (reference sequence). This CDR3 reads CASSLSAGQSYEQYF. CDR3 bases: TGTGCCAGCAGTTTATCGGCAGGACAGTCCTACGAGCAGTACTTC.